This TCR beta chain is drawn from a study of blood T cell repertoires in COVID-19. Study details: Specimens from acute and convalescent COVID-19 originated in the United States, Italy and Spain. From T cells, B-cell-depleted T cells, or PBMCs came the material, which was cDNA or gDNA.

TCRdb's copy holds only in-frame clones and misses some; the assay was immunoSEQ multiplex PCR. The sample has hundreds of thousands of clones, more than 75% seen once. The sequenced sample was peripheral blood. The source of this sequence is a man in his sixties who had recovered from COVID-19.

The CDR3 sequence is CATSGRAAGELFF. CDR3 in DNA: TGTGCCACTAGCGGGAGGGCCGCCGGGGAGCTGTTTTTT. J is TRBJ2-2 and V is TRBV19; 12 nucleotides line up with TRBD2. Germline values: CDR1 LNHDA, CDR2 SQIVND (reference sequence). Trimming cost V 10 bases and J 6 bases; bases outside gene matches: 3. This CDR3 comprises 13 residues.